This TCR beta chain appears in the sequencing data of a study of cytomegalovirus exposure and HLA in healthy donors. Whole-study findings and limits: Data from an earlier analysis indicated that most TCR beta V segments were productive either about 90% or about 30% of the time.

The CDR3 has 15 amino acids. V shed 2 bases and J 2 bases; nucleotides not matched to a gene: 4. CDR1 and CDR2 (germline): SGHNT, YENEEA. As regards this clone: Its specificity is not known.

This PCR relied on a set of 60 Vbeta primers and 13 Jbeta primers. Libraries were prepared by immunoSEQ multiplex PCR; TCRdb keeps only in-frame clonotypes and omits some of them. The data contain 170,000 or so clones, 80% of them seen just once; the ten biggest clones take up 5.5% to 7.5%. The sequence was collected from a man aged 25 to 40 in good health and CMV-seropositive. The V call is TRBV11-3, the J call TRBJ2-5; the match to TRBD1 covers 8 bases. The sequenced material came from PBMCs. CDR3 in DNA: TGTGCCAGCAGCTTAAACGGACAGGGACAAGAGACCCAGTACTTC. It translates to CASSLNGQGQETQYF.